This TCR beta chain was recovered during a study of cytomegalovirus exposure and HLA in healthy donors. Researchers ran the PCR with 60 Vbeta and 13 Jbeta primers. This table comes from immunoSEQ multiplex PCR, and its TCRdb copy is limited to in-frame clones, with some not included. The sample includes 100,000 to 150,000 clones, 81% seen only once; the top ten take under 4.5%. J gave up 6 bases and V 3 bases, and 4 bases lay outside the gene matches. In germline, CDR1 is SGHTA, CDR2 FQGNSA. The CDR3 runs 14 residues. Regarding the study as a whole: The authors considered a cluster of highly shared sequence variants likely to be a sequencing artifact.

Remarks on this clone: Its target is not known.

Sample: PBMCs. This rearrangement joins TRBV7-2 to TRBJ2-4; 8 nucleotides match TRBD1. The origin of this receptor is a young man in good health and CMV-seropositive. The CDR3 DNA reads TGTGCCAGCAGCTTGGGGACAGGAGGAAACATTCAGTACTTC. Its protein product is CASSLGTGGNIQYF.